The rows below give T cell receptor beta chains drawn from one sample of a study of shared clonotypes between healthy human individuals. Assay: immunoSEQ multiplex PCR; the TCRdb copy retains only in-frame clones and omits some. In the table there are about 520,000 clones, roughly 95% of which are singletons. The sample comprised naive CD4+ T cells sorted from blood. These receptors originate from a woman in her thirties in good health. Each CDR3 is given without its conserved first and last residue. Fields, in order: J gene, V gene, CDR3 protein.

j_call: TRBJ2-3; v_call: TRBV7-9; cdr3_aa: ASSPRTSGSSNTQY
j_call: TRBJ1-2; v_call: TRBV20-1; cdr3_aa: SHSQGGLAF
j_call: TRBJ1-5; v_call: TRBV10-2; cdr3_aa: ASSEGTGSNQPQH
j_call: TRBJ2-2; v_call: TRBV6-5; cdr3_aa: ASKGAGGGTGELF
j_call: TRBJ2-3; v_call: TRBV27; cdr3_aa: ASSSPLRQGARSDTQY
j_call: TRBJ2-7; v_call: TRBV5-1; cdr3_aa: ASSLDGTLGYEQY
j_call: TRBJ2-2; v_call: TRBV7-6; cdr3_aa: ASSLLAGSNTGELF
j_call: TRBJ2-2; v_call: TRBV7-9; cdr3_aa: ASSLGSPGELF
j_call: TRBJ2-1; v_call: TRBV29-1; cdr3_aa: SVERGGRTDEQF
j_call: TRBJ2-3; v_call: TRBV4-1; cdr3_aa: ASSQLPGLAARDTQY
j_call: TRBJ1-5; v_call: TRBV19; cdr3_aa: ASSIVADYSNQPQH
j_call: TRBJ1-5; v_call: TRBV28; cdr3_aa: ASSLAGHSSNQPQH
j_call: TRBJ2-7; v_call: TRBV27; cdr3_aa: ASRRQTYEQY
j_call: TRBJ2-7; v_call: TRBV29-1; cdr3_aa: SVALSTVGEQY
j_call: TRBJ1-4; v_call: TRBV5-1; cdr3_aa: ASAASGTENEKLF
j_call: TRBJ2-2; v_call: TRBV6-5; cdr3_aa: ASRRSTGELF
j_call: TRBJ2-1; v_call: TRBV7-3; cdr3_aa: ASSYRTGGSYNEQF
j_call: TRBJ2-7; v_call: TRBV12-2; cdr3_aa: ASRLVYRGGSYEQY
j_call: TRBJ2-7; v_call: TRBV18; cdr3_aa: ASSPLAETGGLEQY
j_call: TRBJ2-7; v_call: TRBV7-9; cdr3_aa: ASSSSGLAGYPSYEQY
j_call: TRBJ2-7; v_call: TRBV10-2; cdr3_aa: ASRDSGATYEQY
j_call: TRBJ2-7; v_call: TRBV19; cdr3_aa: ASSIGVGSTSRYEQY
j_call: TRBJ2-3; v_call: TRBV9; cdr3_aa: ASSPRKTSGVTDTQY
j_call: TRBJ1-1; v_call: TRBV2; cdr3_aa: ASRQGAEMNTEAF
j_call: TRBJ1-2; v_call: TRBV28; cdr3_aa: AATEQGFGYT
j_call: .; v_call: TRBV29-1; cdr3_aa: SVDGGGTVYEQY
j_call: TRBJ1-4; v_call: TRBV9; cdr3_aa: ASSVNTLGINEKLF
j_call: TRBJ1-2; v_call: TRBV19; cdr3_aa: ASREGVGYGYT
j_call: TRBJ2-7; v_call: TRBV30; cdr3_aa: AWRNQYSTYEQY
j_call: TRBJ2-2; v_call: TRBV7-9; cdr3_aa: ASSVQGAAGELF
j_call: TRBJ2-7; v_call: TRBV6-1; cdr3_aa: ASGESGIYEQY
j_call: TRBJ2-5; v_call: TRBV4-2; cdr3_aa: ASSQPPGSGPYQETQY
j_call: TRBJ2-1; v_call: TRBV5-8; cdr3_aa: ASSLRRRSPLTEQF
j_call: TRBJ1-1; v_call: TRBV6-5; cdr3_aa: ASFPKFFGNTEAF
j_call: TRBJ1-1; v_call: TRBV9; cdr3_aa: ASSPWTDNTEAF
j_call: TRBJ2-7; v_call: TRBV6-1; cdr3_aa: ASSEAPPGTGQGIVYEQY
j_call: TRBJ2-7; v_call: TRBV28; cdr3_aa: ASKGNVRSYEQY
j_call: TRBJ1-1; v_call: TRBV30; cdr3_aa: AWSRGTANKEAF
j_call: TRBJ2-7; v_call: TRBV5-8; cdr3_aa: ASSLAQSTYEQY
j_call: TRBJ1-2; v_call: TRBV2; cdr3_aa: ASNDGQGAYGYT
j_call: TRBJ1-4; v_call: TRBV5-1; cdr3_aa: ASSWTGHGKEKLF
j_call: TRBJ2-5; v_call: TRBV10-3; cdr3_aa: AISAPSETQY
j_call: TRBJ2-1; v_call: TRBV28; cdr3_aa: ASRREELRYNEQF
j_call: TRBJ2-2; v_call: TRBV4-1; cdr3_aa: ASSRSGTSGYTGELF
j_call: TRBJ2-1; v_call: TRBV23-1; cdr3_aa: ASRDRDSPYNEQF
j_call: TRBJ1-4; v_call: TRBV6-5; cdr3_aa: ASSYVRPPEKLF
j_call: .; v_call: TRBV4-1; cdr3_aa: ASSQAGSTFYEQY
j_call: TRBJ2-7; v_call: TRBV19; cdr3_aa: ASSLSSGLAGSRSYEQY
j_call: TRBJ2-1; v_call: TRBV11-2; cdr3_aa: ASGLLGNEQF
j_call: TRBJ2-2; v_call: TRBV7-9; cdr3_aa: ASSFLELF
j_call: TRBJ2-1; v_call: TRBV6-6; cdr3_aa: ASSRLYNEQF
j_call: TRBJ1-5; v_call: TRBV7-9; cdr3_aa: ATTERQPQH
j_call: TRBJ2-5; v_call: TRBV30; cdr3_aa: AWARTGQETQY